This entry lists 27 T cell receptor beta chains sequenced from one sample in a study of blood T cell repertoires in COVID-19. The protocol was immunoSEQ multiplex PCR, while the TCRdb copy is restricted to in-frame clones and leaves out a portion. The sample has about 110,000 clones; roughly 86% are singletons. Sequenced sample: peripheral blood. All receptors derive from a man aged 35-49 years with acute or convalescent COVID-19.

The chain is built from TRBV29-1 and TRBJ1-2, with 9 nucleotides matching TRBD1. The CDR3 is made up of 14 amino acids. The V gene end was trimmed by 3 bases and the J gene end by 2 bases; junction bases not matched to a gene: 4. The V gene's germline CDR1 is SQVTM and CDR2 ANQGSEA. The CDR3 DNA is TGCAGCGTTGATACAGGGGGCGAGAACTATGGCTACACCTTC. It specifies CSVDTGGENYGYTF.

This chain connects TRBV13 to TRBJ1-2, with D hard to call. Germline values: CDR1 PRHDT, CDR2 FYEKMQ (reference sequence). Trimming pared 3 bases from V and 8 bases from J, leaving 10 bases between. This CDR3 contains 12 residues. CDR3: CASSFSPGGYTF. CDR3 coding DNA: TGTGCCAGCAGCTTTTCCCCAGGAGGCTACACCTTC. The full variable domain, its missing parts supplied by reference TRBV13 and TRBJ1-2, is AAGVIQSPRHLIKEKRETATLKCYPIPRHDTVYWYQQGPGQDPQFLISFYEKMQSDKGSIPDRFSAQQFSDYHSELNMSSLELGDSALYFCASSFSPGGYTFGSGTRLTVV.

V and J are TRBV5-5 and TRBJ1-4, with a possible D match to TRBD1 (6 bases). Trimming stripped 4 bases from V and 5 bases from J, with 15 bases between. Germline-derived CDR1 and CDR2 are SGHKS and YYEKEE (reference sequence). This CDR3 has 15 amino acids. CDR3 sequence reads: CASSQVGQGNEKLFF. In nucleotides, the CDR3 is TGTGCCAGCAGCCAAGTCGGGCAGGGGAATGAAAAACTGTTTTTT.

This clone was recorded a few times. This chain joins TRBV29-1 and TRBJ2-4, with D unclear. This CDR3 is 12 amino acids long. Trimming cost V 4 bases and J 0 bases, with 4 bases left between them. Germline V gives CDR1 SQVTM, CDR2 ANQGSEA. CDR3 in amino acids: CSVGIAKNIQYF. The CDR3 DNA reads TGCAGCGTTGGTATAGCCAAAAACATTCAGTACTTC.

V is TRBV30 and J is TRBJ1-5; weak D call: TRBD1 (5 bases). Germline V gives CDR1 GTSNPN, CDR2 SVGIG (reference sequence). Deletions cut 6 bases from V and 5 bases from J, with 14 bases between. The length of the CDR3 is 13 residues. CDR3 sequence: CACSGQGYQPQHF. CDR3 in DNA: TGTGCCTGCTCTGGGCAGGGATATCAGCCCCAGCATTTT.

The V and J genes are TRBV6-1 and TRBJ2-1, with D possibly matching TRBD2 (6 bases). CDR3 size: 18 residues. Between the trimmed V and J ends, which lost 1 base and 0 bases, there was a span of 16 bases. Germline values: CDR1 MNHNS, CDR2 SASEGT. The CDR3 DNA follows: TGTGCCAGCAGTGAAGGGGGATGGGGGGAGGACTCCTACAATGAGCAGTTCTTC. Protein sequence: CASSEGGWGEDSYNEQFF.

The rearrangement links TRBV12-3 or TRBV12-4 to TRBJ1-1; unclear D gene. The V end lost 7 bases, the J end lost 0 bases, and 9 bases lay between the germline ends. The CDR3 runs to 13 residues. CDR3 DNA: TGTGCCAGCATGGTAACGGTGAACACTGAAGCTTTCTTT. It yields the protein CASMVTVNTEAFF.

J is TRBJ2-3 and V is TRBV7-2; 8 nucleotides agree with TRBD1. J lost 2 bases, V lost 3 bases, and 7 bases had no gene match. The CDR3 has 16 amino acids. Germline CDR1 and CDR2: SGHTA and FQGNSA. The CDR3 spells CASSFRTGTFTDTQYF. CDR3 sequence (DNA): TGTGCCAGCAGCTTCAGGACAGGGACGTTCACAGATACGCAGTATTTT.

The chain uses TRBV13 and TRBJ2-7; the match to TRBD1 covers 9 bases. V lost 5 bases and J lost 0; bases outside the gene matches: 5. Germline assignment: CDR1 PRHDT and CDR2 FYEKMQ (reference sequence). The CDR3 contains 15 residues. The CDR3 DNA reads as TGTGCCAGCAGCCCCGGGACAGGGAACTCCTACGAGCAGTACTTC. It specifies CASSPGTGNSYEQYF.

The CDR3 reads CASSATAISGNTIYF. The CDR3, as DNA: TGTGCCAGTAGTGCCACCGCTATCTCTGGAAACACCATATATTTT. This sequence joins TRBV19 and TRBJ1-3; D ambiguous. The germline V gene has CDR1 LNHDA and CDR2 SQIVND (reference sequence). The length of the CDR3 is 15 residues. Trimming left V 5 bases short and J 0 bases short, with 11 bases between.

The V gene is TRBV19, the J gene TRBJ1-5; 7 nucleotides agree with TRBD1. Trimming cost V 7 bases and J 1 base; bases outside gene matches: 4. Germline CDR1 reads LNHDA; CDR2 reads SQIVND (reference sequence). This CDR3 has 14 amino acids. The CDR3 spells CASTQQGSNQPQHF. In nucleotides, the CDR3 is TGTGCCAGTACTCAACAGGGGAGCAATCAGCCCCAGCATTTT.

CDR3 nucleotide sequence: TGTGCCTGGAGTCGAGGTGACTATGGCTACACCTTC. Encoded protein: CAWSRGDYGYTF. The J gene is TRBJ1-2, the V gene TRBV30; D gene ambiguous. Germline V gene lookup returns CDR1 GTSNPN and CDR2 SVGIG (reference sequence). The V gene lost 2 bases and the J gene lost 3 bases, with 7 bases spanning the gap. This CDR3 spans 12 amino acids.

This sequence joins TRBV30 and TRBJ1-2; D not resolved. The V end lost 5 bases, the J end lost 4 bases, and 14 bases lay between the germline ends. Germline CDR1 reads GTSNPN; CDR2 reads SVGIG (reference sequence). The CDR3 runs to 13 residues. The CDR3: CAWGTGGRYGYTF. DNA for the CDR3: TGTGCCTGGGGAACGGGAGGGCGCTATGGCTACACCTTC. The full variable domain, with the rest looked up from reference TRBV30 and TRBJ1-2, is SQTIHQWPATLVQPVGSPLSLECTVEGTSNPNLYWYRQAAGRGLQLLFYSVGIGQISSEVPQNLSASRPQDRQFILSSKKLLLSDSGFYLCAWGTGGRYGYTFGSGTRLTVV.

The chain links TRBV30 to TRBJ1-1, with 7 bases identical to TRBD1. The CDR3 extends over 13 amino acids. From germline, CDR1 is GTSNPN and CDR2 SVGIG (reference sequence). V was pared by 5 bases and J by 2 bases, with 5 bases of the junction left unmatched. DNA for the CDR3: TGTGCCTGGGGGGGGACAGTCAACACTGAAGCTTTCTTT. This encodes CAWGGTVNTEAFF. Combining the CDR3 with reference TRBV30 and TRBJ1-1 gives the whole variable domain SQTIHQWPATLVQPVGSPLSLECTVEGTSNPNLYWYRQAAGRGLQLLFYSVGIGQISSEVPQNLSASRPQDRQFILSSKKLLLSDSGFYLCAWGGTVNTEAFFGQGTRLTVV.

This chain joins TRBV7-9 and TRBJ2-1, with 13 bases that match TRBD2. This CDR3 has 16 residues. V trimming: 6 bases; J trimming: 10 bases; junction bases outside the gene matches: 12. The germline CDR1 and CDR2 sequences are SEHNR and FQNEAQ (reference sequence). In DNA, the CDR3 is TGTGCCAGCAGTTACACCGGACTAGCGGGAGTGGGGGAGCAGTTCTTC. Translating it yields CASSYTGLAGVGEQFF.

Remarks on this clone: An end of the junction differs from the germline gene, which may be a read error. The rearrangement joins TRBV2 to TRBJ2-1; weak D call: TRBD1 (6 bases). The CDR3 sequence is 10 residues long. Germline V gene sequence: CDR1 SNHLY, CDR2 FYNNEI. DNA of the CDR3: TGTGCCAGCGGTGACAGGTCACCGTTCTTC. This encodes CASGDRSPFF. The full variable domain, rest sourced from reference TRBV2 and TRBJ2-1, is EPEVTQTPSHQVTQMGQEVILRCVPISNHLYFYWYRQILGQKVEFLVSFYNNEISEKSEIFDDQFSVERPDGSNFTLKIRSTKLEDSAMYFCASGDRSPFFGPGTRLTVL.

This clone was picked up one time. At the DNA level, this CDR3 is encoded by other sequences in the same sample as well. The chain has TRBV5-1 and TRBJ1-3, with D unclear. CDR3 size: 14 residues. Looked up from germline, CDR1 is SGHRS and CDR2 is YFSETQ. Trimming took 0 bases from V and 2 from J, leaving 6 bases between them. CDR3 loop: CASSLAGTGNTIYF. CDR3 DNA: TGCGCCAGCAGCTTGGCGGGAACTGGAAACACCATATATTTT.

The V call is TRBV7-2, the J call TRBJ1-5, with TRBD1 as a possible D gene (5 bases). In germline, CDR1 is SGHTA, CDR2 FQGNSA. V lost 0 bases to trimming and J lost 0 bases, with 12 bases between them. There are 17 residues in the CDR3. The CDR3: CASSLAATANSNQPQHF. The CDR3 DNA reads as TGTGCCAGCAGCTTAGCAGCGACAGCAAATAGCAATCAGCCCCAGCATTTT.

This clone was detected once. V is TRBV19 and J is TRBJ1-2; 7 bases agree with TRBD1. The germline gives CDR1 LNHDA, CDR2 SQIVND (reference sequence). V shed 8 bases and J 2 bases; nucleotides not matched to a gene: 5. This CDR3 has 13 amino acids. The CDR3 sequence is CASHPQGNYGYTF. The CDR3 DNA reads TGTGCCAGTCATCCACAGGGGAACTATGGCTACACCTTC.

CDR3 protein: CASRLYGGGPQPQHF. The CDR3 DNA follows: TGTGCCAGTAGACTATACGGCGGGGGGCCTCAGCCCCAGCATTTT. The gene calls are TRBV19 and TRBJ1-5, with D possibly matching TRBD1 (6 bases). V was clipped by 6 bases and J by 6 bases, with 18 bases between them. CDR3 length: 15 amino acids. Germline-derived CDR1 and CDR2 are LNHDA and SQIVND (reference sequence).

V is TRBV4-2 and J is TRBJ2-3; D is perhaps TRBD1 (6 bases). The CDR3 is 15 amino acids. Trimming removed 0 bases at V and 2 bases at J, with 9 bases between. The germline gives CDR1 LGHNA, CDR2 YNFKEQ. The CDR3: CASSQEQGDTDTQYF. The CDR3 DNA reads TGTGCCAGCAGCCAAGAACAGGGAGACACAGATACGCAGTATTTT.

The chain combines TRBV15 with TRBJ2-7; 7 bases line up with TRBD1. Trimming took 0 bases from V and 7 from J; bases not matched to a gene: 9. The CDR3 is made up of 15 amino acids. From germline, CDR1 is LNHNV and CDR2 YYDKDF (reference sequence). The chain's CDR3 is CATSRDGTAGAEQYF. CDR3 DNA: TGTGCCACCAGCAGAGATGGGACAGCCGGGGCGGAGCAGTACTTC.

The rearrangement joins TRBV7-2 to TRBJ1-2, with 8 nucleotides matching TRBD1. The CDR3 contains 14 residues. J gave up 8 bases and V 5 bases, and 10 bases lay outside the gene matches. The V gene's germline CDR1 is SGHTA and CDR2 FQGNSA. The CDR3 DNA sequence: TGTGCCAGCAGCCCGTCGACAGGGGTATTGGGCTACACCTTC. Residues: CASSPSTGVLGYTF. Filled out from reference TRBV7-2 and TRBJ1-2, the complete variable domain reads GAGVSQSPSNKVTEKGKDVELRCDPISGHTALYWYRQSLGQGLEFLIYFQGNSAPDKSGLPSDRFSAERTGGSVSTLTIQRTQQEDSAVYLCASSPSTGVLGYTFGSGTRLTVV.

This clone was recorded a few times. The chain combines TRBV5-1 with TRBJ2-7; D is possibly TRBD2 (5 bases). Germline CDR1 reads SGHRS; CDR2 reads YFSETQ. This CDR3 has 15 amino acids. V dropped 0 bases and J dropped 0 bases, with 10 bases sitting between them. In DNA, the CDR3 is TGCGCCAGCAGCTTGGGCGGGTTGAGCTCCTACGAGCAGTACTTC. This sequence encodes CASSLGGLSSYEQYF.

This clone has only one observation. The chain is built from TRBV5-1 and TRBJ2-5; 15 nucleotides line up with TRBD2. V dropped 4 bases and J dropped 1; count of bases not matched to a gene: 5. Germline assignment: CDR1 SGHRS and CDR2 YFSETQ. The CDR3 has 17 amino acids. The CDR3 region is CASSMGLAGGSQETQYF. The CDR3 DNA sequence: TGCGCCAGCAGCATGGGACTAGCGGGAGGATCCCAAGAGACCCAGTACTTC.

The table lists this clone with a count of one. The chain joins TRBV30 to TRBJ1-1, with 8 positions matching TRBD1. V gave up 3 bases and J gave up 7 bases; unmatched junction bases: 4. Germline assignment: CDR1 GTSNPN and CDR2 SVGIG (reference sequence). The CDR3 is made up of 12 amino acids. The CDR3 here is CAWRDREYEAFF. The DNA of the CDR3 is TGTGCCTGGAGGGACAGGGAGTATGAAGCTTTCTTT.

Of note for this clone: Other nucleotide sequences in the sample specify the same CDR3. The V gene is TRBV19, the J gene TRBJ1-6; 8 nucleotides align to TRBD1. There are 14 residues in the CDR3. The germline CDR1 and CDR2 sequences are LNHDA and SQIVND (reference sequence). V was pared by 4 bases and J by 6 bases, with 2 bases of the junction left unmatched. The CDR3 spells CASSTGQGNSPLHF. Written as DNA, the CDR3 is TGTGCCAGTAGTACCGGACAGGGTAATTCACCCCTCCACTTT. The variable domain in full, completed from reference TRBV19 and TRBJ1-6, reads DGGITQSPKYLFRKEGQNVTLSCEQNLNHDAMYWYRQDPGQGLRLIYYSQIVNDFQKGDIAEGYSVSREKKESFPLTVTSAQKNPTAFYLCASSTGQGNSPLHFGNGTRLTVT.